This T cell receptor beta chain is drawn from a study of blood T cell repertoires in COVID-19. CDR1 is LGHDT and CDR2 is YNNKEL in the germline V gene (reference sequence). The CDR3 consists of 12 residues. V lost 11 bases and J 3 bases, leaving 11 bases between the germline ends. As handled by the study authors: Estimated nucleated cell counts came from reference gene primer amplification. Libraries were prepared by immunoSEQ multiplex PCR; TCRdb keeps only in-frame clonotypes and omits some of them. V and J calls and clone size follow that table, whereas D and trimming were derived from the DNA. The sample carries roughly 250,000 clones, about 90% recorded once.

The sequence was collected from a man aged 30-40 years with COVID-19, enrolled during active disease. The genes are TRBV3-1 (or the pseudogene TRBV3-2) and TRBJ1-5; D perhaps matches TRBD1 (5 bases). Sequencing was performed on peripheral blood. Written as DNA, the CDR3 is TGTGCCTGCGGGGGGGTCAATCAGCCCCAGCATTTT. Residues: CACGGVNQPQHF.